Sequencing of this TCR beta chain was carried out in a study of blood T cell repertoires in COVID-19. Study-level information: The origin of the acute and convalescent COVID-19 samples was the United States, Italy and Spain.

Clones were read by immunoSEQ multiplex PCR, and TCRdb kept only the in-frame ones, dropping some. The repertoire includes some 170,000 clones, 85% to 90% of them detected once, and 6.2% sits in the top ten. Assignment of participants to cohorts was predicated upon participant-reported clinical history. Germline assignment: CDR1 KGHDR and CDR2 SFDVKD. V shed 6 bases and J shed 8 bases, with 12 bases lying between them. CDR3 length equals 12 residues. This sequence was found in a man between 40 and 49 years old who had recovered from COVID-19. The sample consisted of PBMCs or T cells enriched from blood (not recorded which). The chain is built from TRBV24-1 and TRBJ1-2; a possible D gene is TRBD1 (5 bases). CDR3 region: CATSFQGSGYTF. For the CDR3, the DNA is TGTGCCACCAGTTTCCAGGGAAGCGGCTACACCTTC.